The 6 T cell receptor beta chains presented below share a single source sample, sequenced in a study of blood T cells in healthy people across ages. With a J-beta primer mix and a sample-barcoded 5' primer, a second PCR ran about 6 to 11 cycles. A single record per CDR3 protein comes from TCRdb applying MiXCR to the 5' RACE reads. The data show some 900,000 distinct CDR3 sequences, roughly 43% seen once. The specimen sequenced was blood. The receptors here all came from a man aged 25-40 years in good health.

This clonotype has just a few counts. J is TRBJ2-7 and V is TRBV15; D might be TRBD2 (7 bases). Trimming left V 5 bases short and J 4 bases short, with 24 bases between. The CDR3 sequence is 17 residues long. Germline-derived CDR1 and CDR2 are LNHNV and YYDKDF (reference sequence). CDR3 DNA sequence: TGTGCCACCAGCCGAAAAACTGCGGGGGCCCTAGGGTACGAGCAGTACTTC. It is translated as CATSRKTAGALGYEQYF. Together with reference TRBV15 and TRBJ2-7, the CDR3 gives the full variable domain: DAMVIQNPRYQVTQFGKPVTLSCSQTLNHNVMYWYQQKSSQAPKLLFHYYDKDFNNEADTPDNFQSRRPNTSFCFLDIRSPGLGDTAMYLCATSRKTAGALGYEQYFGPGTRLTVT.

This clonotype was detected ten times or more. The chain carries TRBV6-1 and TRBJ2-5; D possibly matches TRBD1 or TRBD2 (5 bases each). The germline V gene has CDR1 MNHNS and CDR2 SASEGT. Trimming pared 1 base from V and 6 bases from J, leaving 15 bases between. The CDR3 totals 15 residues. CDR3 sequence (DNA): TGTGCCAGCAGTGAAGTTCTGGGGGAAGGGAAGACCCAGTACTTC. Residues: CASSEVLGEGKTQYF.

This clonotype was counted once. The J gene is TRBJ1-2, the V gene TRBV27, with D uncertain. Per germline, CDR1 MNHEY and CDR2 SMNVEV (reference sequence). V lost 0 bases and J 8 bases, leaving 16 bases between the germline ends. The CDR3 contains 15 residues. The CDR3 spells CASSLSMPSVGGYTF. In DNA, the CDR3 is TGTGCCAGCAGTTTATCCATGCCTTCCGTGGGGGGCTACACCTTC.

The chain employs TRBV9 and TRBJ2-3; 11 bases line up with TRBD2. Germline loops: CDR1 SGDLS, CDR2 YYNGEE. This CDR3 has 18 amino acids. Trimming took 4 bases from V and 2 from J; bases not matched to a gene: 12. This CDR3 reads CASSTRPIAGGVTDTQYF. DNA for the CDR3: TGTGCCAGCAGCACTCGCCCTATAGCGGGAGGGGTCACAGATACGCAGTATTTT.

The genes are TRBV18 and TRBJ2-6, with D possibly matching TRBD1 (5 bases). Germline V gene data show CDR1 as KGHSH and CDR2 as LQKENI. V was pared by 0 bases and J by 3 bases, with 6 bases between. CDR3 length: 15 residues. Here the CDR3 DNA reads TGTGCCAGCTCACCACCCCAGGGTGGGGCCAACGTCCTGACTTTC. Translation gives CASSPPQGGANVLTF.

The chain combines TRBV4-1 with TRBJ2-1, with 9 bases aligning to TRBD2. The CDR3 spans 16 residues. V lost 1 base to trimming and J lost 6 bases; unmatched junction nucleotides: 7. Germline V gene lookup returns CDR1 MGHRA and CDR2 YSYEKL. The CDR3 reads CASSQVGLARRNEQFF. In DNA form, the CDR3 reads TGCGCCAGCAGCCAAGTTGGACTAGCGCGTCGCAATGAGCAGTTCTTC.